One sample yielded the 12 T cell receptor beta chains listed below, sequenced in a study of monozygotic twins with inflammatory bowel disease. No DNA is given; TCRdb re-called the 5' RACE reads and lists each CDR3 protein once. This repertoire includes approximately 110,000 distinct CDR3 sequences. The sequenced sample was blood. Receptors originate from a human donor with ulcerative colitis or Crohn's disease, or a healthy co-twin of an affected twin (not recorded which).

The J gene is TRBJ2-7, the V gene TRBV5-1; TCRdb picks TRBD1, but there is no DNA to check that call. Germline lookup yields CDR1 SGHRS and CDR2 YFSETQ. The CDR3 has 13 residues. The CDR3 protein is CASSAGQIYEQYF.

The chain links TRBV12-5 to TRBJ1-1; there is no DNA to check the TCRdb D call of TRBD1. The CDR3 is made up of 14 amino acids. The germline V gene encodes CDR1 LGHNT and CDR2 FRNRAP. This CDR3 reads CSSGLSAGETEAFF.

This CDR3 is CASSLALARSYNEQFF. V gene TRBV5-1 combines with J gene TRBJ2-1; there is no DNA to check the TCRdb D call of TRBD2. The CDR3 extends over 16 amino acids. Germline-derived CDR1 and CDR2 are SGHRS and YFSETQ. The whole variable domain, filled in from reference TRBV5-1 and TRBJ2-1, reads KAGVTQTPRYLIKTRGQQVTLSCSPISGHRSVSWYQQTPGQGLQFLFEYFSETQRNKGNFPGRFSGRQFSNSRSEMNVSTLELGDSALYLCASSLALARSYNEQFFGPGTRLTVL.

The chain employs TRBV12-3 or TRBV12-4 and TRBJ2-7. The CDR3 totals 13 residues. The CDR3 spells CASSLDGYYEQYF.

V gene TRBV28 combines with J gene TRBJ1-5; TCRdb proposes TRBD1, but this gene call is untestable without DNA. Germline CDR1 is MDHEN and CDR2 is SYDVKM. CDR3 length: 14 amino acids. The CDR3 region is CASSAGTGNQPQHF.

The rearrangement joins TRBV12-5 to TRBJ1-5. Germline CDR1 LGHNT, CDR2 FRNRAP. The CDR3 is made up of 15 amino acids. CDR3 in amino acids: CASGQAEFSNQPQHF.

The chain joins TRBV6-4 to TRBJ2-3; TCRdb calls TRBD2, which cannot be checked without DNA. The CDR3 sequence is 15 residues long. Germline V gives CDR1 MRHNA, CDR2 SNTAGT. The CDR3 spells CASSEVAGVTDTQYF.

This chain links TRBV20-1 with TRBJ2-3; the D call from TCRdb, TRBD1, cannot be confirmed without DNA. The germline V gene encodes CDR1 DFQATT and CDR2 SNEGSKA (reference sequence). The CDR3 totals 13 residues. The CDR3 reads CSAGTPNTDTQYF.

This chain links TRBV20-1 with TRBJ2-7; the TRBD2 assignment by TCRdb is unverifiable without DNA. This CDR3 is 17 amino acids long. Germline CDR1 and CDR2: DFQATT and SNEGSKA (reference sequence). The CDR3 sequence: CSATLDSGLGGSYEQYF.

This chain uses TRBV28 with TRBJ2-5; TCRdb gives TRBD1 as the D gene, but with no DNA this cannot be confirmed. The germline V gene encodes CDR1 MDHEN and CDR2 SYDVKM. The CDR3 loop spans 15 amino acids. The chain's CDR3 is CASSQTGISEETQYF.

The gene calls are TRBV5-6 and TRBJ1-5; TCRdb's D call of TRBD1 is untestable without DNA. This CDR3 comprises 19 residues. CDR1 and CDR2 from the germline V gene are SGHDT and YYEEEE. The CDR3 is CASSSGGVQAYWGNQPQHF.

This chain links TRBV4-2 with TRBJ1-5. This CDR3 has 19 amino acids. Germline assignment: CDR1 LGHNA and CDR2 YNFKEQ. This CDR3 reads CASSQEGLAGEYSNQPQHF.